This record covers a single TCR beta chain. Its antigen is not identified. The data were taken from a study of metastatic and nonmetastatic thyroid tumors. About the research overall: Where malignant and benign thyroid patients were concerned, repertoires were compared across blood and tumor or nodule tissue. Overall study findings and caveats: The study reportedly found significantly higher TCR beta diversity in malignant thyroid tumors than benign nodules, in blood and tumor.

Original analysis: Built for papillary thyroid cancer, a distant-metastasis classifier drew on CDR3 differences across clinicopathological groups. MiXCR re-clonotyped the PCR reads for TCRdb. TCRdb's processing, not the authors' own work, is the source of the V and J calls. The sample yields roughly 13,000 clones, under 30% seen once. Not a single patient had been given any form of treatment at any point before undergoing thyroid surgery. Per the germline V gene, CDR1 is SGHVS and CDR2 is FNYEAQ. V shed 5 bases, J shed 0 bases, and the junction held 7 bases outside the gene matches. The CDR3 is 15 amino acids.

The receptor was isolated from a female donor with papillary thyroid cancer or a benign thyroid nodule (not recorded which). Some clones in this sample may be carry-over from other donors' samples. Sequencing was carried out using tumor tissue. The J gene is TRBJ2-7, the V gene TRBV7-6; TRBD1 aligns across 7 bases. Written as DNA, the CDR3 is TGTGCCAGCAGCCTACAGGCAGGGGGCTCCTACGAGCAGTACTTC. It yields the protein CASSLQAGGSYEQYF.